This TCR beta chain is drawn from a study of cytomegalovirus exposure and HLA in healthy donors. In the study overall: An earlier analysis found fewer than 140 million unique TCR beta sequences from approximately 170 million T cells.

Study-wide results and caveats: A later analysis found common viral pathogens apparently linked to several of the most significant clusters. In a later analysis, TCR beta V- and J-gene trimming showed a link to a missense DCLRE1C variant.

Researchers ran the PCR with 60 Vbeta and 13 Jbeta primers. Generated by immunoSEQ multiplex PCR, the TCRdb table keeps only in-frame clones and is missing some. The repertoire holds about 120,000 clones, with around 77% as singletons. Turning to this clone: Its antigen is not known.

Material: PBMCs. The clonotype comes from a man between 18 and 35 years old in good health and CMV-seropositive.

The CDR3 spells CASSERKSGETQYF. In nucleotides, the CDR3 is TGTGCCAGCAGTGAAAGGAAGTCAGGAGAGACCCAGTACTTC. The genes are TRBV2 and TRBJ2-5; the D is unclear. Trimming left V 2 bases short and J 4 bases short, with 11 bases between. The CDR3 is 14 amino acids. CDR1 and CDR2 from the germline V gene are SNHLY and FYNNEI.